This T cell receptor beta chain appears in the sequencing data of a study of cytomegalovirus exposure and HLA in healthy donors. The study, taken as a whole, reports: An analysis that came later showed most CMV-associated TCR beta chains appearing HLA-restricted. Researchers catalogued roughly 170 TCR beta chains as cytomegalovirus-associated.

Donors showed nominal health when sampled, although they likely had unrecorded immune exposures. Trimming removed 0 bases at V and 6 bases at J, with 11 bases between. Germline V gives CDR1 LNHNV, CDR2 YYDKDF (reference sequence). The CDR3 totals 14 residues. To note about this clone: Its target is unknown.

PCR amplification relied on 60 Vbeta primers (plus 13 Jbeta primers). The data were produced by immunoSEQ multiplex PCR, yet TCRdb's version contains in-frame clones alone and is incomplete. The sample has 200,000 to 250,000 clones; about three quarters are singletons. The genes are TRBV15 and TRBJ1-1; D may be TRBD1 (6 bases). Sequences were obtained from PBMCs. This receptor was identified in a woman aged 60-75 years in good health and CMV-seropositive. The CDR3 region has the DNA TGTGCCACCAGCAGAGATAGAACAGGGTCTGAAGCTTTCTTT. Its protein product is CATSRDRTGSEAFF.